The 29 T cell receptor beta chains presented below share a single source sample, sequenced in a study of glioma-infiltrating T cells. Amplification of TCR alpha and beta CDR3 regions from RNA used iRepertoire nested multiplex PCR. From the multiplex PCR reads, TCRdb called clonotypes with MiXCR, one entry per CDR3 protein. The sample gives 300,000 to 450,000 distinct CDR3 sequences, about 40% of which show up once; 9.5% to 15% is in the top ten. Input material: glioma tissue, nonneoplastic brain tissue, or PBMCs (not recorded which). These receptors came from a human donor with low-grade glioma or glioblastoma, undergoing nonglioma brain surgery, or in good health (not recorded which).

With respect to this clonotype: A read error may explain this, as a much larger clone is one base away. V usage is TRBV6-2 or TRBV6-3 and J usage is TRBJ2-3, with D possibly being TRBD2 (6 bases). The ends were cut back, 5 bases at V and 3 bases at J, with 24 bases in the middle. The CDR3 has 18 amino acids. Germline values: CDR1 MNHEY, CDR2 SVGEGT. CDR3 DNA sequence: TGTGCCAGCAGTCCCCGACTAGTGGGAGAACGTTCGACAGATACGCAGTATTTT. Protein: CASSPRLVGERSTDTQYF.

There are a few counts of this clonotype. The chain uses TRBV7-3 and TRBJ1-1; no definite D call. This CDR3 comprises 15 residues. V dropped 0 bases and J dropped 5 bases, with 13 bases sitting between them. Germline CDR1 SGHTA, CDR2 FQGTGA. This CDR3 reads CASSLTVEQRTEAFF. CDR3 sequence (DNA): TGTGCCAGCAGCTTAACGGTAGAGCAAAGGACTGAAGCTTTCTTT.

The chain combines TRBV6-5 with TRBJ1-5, with 8 positions matching TRBD1. CDR3 length: 13 residues. V lost 8 bases to trimming and J lost 6 bases; unmatched junction nucleotides: 6. Germline V gene sequence: CDR1 MNHEY, CDR2 SVGAGI. The CDR3 region has the DNA TGTGCCAGCCGAGGACAGGGAGGTCAGCCCCAGCATTTT. Translation: CASRGQGGQPQHF.

To note about this clonotype: A clone one base away is much larger, so this may be a read error. The chain uses TRBV7-6 and TRBJ2-5; D unclear. The CDR3 is 13 residues long. Germline-derived CDR1 and CDR2 are SGHVS and FNYEAQ. V shed 5 bases and J shed 4 bases, with 11 bases lying between them. CDR3 in DNA: TGTGCCAGCAGCCCTCGGATACGAGAGACCCAGTACTTC. Translating it yields CASSPRIRETQYF.

A word on this clonotype: A much larger clone lies one base from this, so it may be a read error. CDR3 region: CATSSLSYQGALF. CDR3 nucleotide sequence: TGTGCCACCAGCAGCCTCTCTTATCAGGGAGCTCTCTTT. The J gene is TRBJ1-1, the V gene TRBV15; a possible D gene is TRBD1 (5 bases). The germline CDR1 and CDR2 sequences are LNHNV and YYDKDF (reference sequence). This CDR3 is built from 13 residues.

Concerning this clonotype: A single base separates this from a much larger clone, so it may be a read error. The V gene is TRBV7-2, the J gene TRBJ2-7; weak D call: TRBD1 (6 bases). CDR1 is SGHTA and CDR2 is FQGNSA in the germline V gene. The CDR3 extends over 14 amino acids. The CDR3 protein is CASTLSRGGYEQYF. The CDR3 nucleotides read TGTGCCAGCACCTTAAGCAGGGGTGGCTACGAGCAGTACTTC.

The DNA for the CDR3 is TGCGCCAGCAGCCAGAAACTGACAGGGGGTTTTGGCTACACCTTC. This encodes CASSQKLTGGFGYTF. The genes are TRBV4-1 and TRBJ1-2; 9 bases align to TRBD1. The ends lost 3 bases at V and 7 bases at J; junction bases unmatched: 9. This CDR3 is built from 15 residues. CDR1 is MGHRA and CDR2 is YSYEKL in the germline V gene.

With regard to this clonotype: A much more abundant neighbour one base away suggests this may be a read error. The rearrangement uses TRBV7-2 and TRBJ2-3, with no clear D. This CDR3 is 15 amino acids long. Per the germline V gene, CDR1 is SGHTA and CDR2 is FQGNSA. DNA of the CDR3: TGTGCCGGCAGCCCGGAAGGTTTTCTCACAGATACGCAGTATTTT. Translated, it gives CAGSPEGFLTDTQYF.

For this clonotype: This clone may be a read error of a much larger clone one base away. This sequence joins TRBV15 and TRBJ1-5; D is unresolved. This CDR3 is built from 14 residues. The germline V gene encodes CDR1 LNHNV and CDR2 YYDKDF (reference sequence). In DNA form, the CDR3 reads TGTGCCACCTGCAGAGATATGGAACCCCAGCCCCAGCATTTT. It specifies CATCRDMEPQPQHF.

The chain uses TRBV7-2 and TRBJ2-7; 8 bases match TRBD2. Germline V gives CDR1 SGHTA, CDR2 FQGNSA. Trimming removed 2 bases from V and 2 bases from J; junction bases left unmatched: 5. CDR3 length equals 15 residues. The CDR3 region has the DNA TGTGCCAGCAGCTTACAGGGGACTAGGACCTACGAGCAGTACTTC. Encoded protein: CASSLQGTRTYEQYF.

The CDR3 DNA reads TGCGCCAGCAGCCAAGCAGGGGCCGGAAACACCATATATTTT. It codes for CASSQAGAGNTIYF. This chain uses TRBV4-1 with TRBJ1-3, with a weak D call TRBD1 (6 bases). V dropped 1 base and J dropped 4 bases, with 8 bases sitting between them. The CDR3 extends over 14 amino acids. Germline CDR1 MGHRA, CDR2 YSYEKL.

This clonotype was observed many times. The CDR3 region is CASSLIGGEAFF. CDR3 bases: TGTGCCAGCAGTTTAATAGGTGGTGAAGCTTTCTTT. The chain joins TRBV27 to TRBJ1-1; D unresolved. The CDR3 covers 12 residues. CDR1 and CDR2 (germline): MNHEY, SMNVEV (reference sequence). V was clipped by 2 bases and J by 7 bases, with 8 bases between them.

This chain joins TRBV28 and TRBJ1-1; TRBD1 is a possible D gene (6 bases). CDR1 and CDR2 (germline): MDHEN, SYDVKM. The CDR3 has 16 residues. The germline V and J ends were trimmed by 3 bases and 0 bases, with 14 bases remaining between them. DNA for the CDR3: TGTGCCAGCAGTTTTCTCCCCGGACAGATGAACACTGAAGCTTTCTTT. This translates into CASSFLPGQMNTEAFF.

J is TRBJ2-5 and V is TRBV5-1; the D gene is possibly TRBD1 (6 bases). CDR1 and CDR2 from the germline V gene are SGHRS and YFSETQ. The CDR3 loop spans 16 amino acids. The V gene lost 2 bases and the J gene lost 0 bases, with 14 bases spanning the gap. The CDR3 sequence: CASSLRDTTYQETQYF. DNA for the CDR3: TGCGCCAGCAGCTTACGGGACACTACTTACCAAGAGACCCAGTACTTC.

This chain connects TRBV29-1 to TRBJ1-2, with a tentative D call TRBD1 (5 bases). The CDR3 covers 13 residues. Germline CDR1 SQVTM, CDR2 ANQGSEA. Between the trimmed V and J ends, which lost 3 bases and 7 bases, there was a span of 15 bases. The DNA of the CDR3 is TGCAGCGTTGATACCGGGGGAGATATTGGCTACACCTTC. It yields the protein CSVDTGGDIGYTF.

In this sample, this clonotype turned up many times. V usage is TRBV27 and J usage is TRBJ2-7; TRBD1 matches at 9 bases. This CDR3 region has 14 residues. The ends lost 6 bases at V and 3 bases at J; junction bases unmatched: 6. Germline CDR1 is MNHEY and CDR2 is SMNVEV (reference sequence). The CDR3 DNA reads TGTGCCAGCAGCTTGACAGGGGGGGTCTACGAGCAGTACTTC. As protein: CASSLTGGVYEQYF.

This clonotype occurred many times. The chain joins TRBV28 to TRBJ2-7, with D perhaps matching TRBD1 (5 bases). Germline V gives CDR1 MDHEN, CDR2 SYDVKM. Trimming shortened V by 2 bases and J by 5 bases, and 16 bases separated the two germline ends. The CDR3 spans 15 residues. The CDR3 nucleotides read TGTGCCAGCAGTTTAGGTCAGGGTATTGGAAACGAGCAGTACTTC. Translating it yields CASSLGQGIGNEQYF.

This clonotype occurred a few times. The chain links TRBV20-1 to TRBJ2-7; TRBD1 matches at 7 bases. Germline V gene data show CDR1 as DFQATT and CDR2 as SNEGSKA (reference sequence). The J segment lost 2 bases and the V segment lost 3 bases, leaving 4 bases of the junction unmatched. This CDR3 spans 13 amino acids. The CDR3 reads CSASRGSPYEQYF. Written as DNA, the CDR3 is TGCAGTGCTAGCAGGGGGTCCCCCTACGAGCAGTACTTC.

Only a few counts were recorded for this clonotype. This rearrangement joins TRBV7-2 to TRBJ1-2; a possible D gene is TRBD1 (5 bases). V dropped 1 base and J dropped 7 bases, with 13 bases sitting between them. The CDR3 totals 14 residues. In germline, CDR1 is SGHTA, CDR2 FQGNSA. As DNA, the CDR3 is TGTGCCAGCAGCTTAGAGTCGGCAGGGTTTGGCTACACCTTC. Encoded protein: CASSLESAGFGYTF.

This clonotype showed up many times. The rearrangement uses TRBV15 and TRBJ1-5; TRBD1 is a possible D gene (6 bases). V lost 0 bases, J lost 0 bases, and 15 bases lay in between. The CDR3 contains 18 residues. CDR1 is LNHNV, CDR2 YYDKDF, per germline (reference sequence). Here the CDR3 reads CATSRDQDGGYSNQPQHF. The CDR3, as DNA: TGTGCCACCAGCAGAGATCAGGACGGGGGCTATAGCAATCAGCCCCAGCATTTT.

This clonotype appeared many times. This chain uses TRBV6-1 with TRBJ2-1, with TRBD2 as a possible D gene (6 bases). With 7 bases removed from V and 0 bases from J, the gap between germline ends came to 13 bases. Germline loops: CDR1 MNHNS, CDR2 SASEGT. The CDR3 is 15 residues long. The DNA of the CDR3 is TGTGCCAGCACCCCAGGGAGGAGCTCCTACAATGAGCAGTTCTTC. The encoded protein is CASTPGRSSYNEQFF.

This clonotype was detected ten times or more. This chain joins TRBV10-3 and TRBJ2-7; no clear D. CDR1 and CDR2 from the germline V gene are ENHRY and SYGVKD. V lost 0 bases and J 1 base, leaving 10 bases between the germline ends. CDR3 length: 15 residues. CDR3 amino acids: CAISESMSNSYEQYF. CDR3 nucleotide sequence: TGTGCCATCAGTGAGTCGATGTCGAATTCCTACGAGCAGTACTTC.

V gene TRBV7-2 combines with J gene TRBJ2-1; D is possibly TRBD2 (5 bases). Trimming removed 5 bases from V and 6 bases from J, with 11 bases in between. The CDR3 loop spans 13 amino acids. Looked up from germline, CDR1 is SGHTA and CDR2 is FQGNSA. The CDR3 nucleotides are TGTGCCAGCAGCCCCCGGGGAAGCAATGAGCAGTTCTTC. As protein: CASSPRGSNEQFF.

For this clonotype: A much larger clone differs from this one at a single base, so this may be a read error. This CDR3 is CASTQSGEGAQYF. For the CDR3, the DNA is TGTGCCAGCACCCAAAGCGGGGAAGGGGCCCAGTACTTC. The V call is TRBV27, the J call TRBJ2-5; TRBD2 aligns across 7 bases. Losses at the gene ends were 7 bases for V and 9 bases for J; bases not matched to a gene: 11. CDR1 is MNHEY and CDR2 is SMNVEV in the germline V gene (reference sequence). This CDR3 region has 13 residues.

Concerning this clonotype itself: This may be a read error: a much more frequent sequence differs by one nucleotide. The chain links TRBV20-1 to TRBJ1-5, with a possible D match to TRBD1 (5 bases). CDR3 length equals 15 residues. Germline-derived CDR1 and CDR2 are DFQATT and SNEGSKA (reference sequence). Trimming cost V 0 bases and J 6 bases, with 15 bases left between them. This chain's CDR3 is CSARDRGDPSQPQHF. In DNA, the CDR3 is TGCAGTGCTAGAGATCGGGGGGACCCGAGTCAGCCCCAGCATTTT.

This chain links TRBV20-1 with TRBJ2-3; possibly TRBD2 for D (5 bases). Germline V CDR1 and CDR2: DFQATT, SNEGSKA (reference sequence). The CDR3 loop spans 13 amino acids. Between the trimmed V and J ends, which lost 3 bases and 4 bases, there was a span of 11 bases. The CDR3 nucleotides are TGCAGTGCTAGGGTGAGGGTTGCAGATACGCAGTATTTT. Protein sequence: CSARVRVADTQYF.

Turning to this clonotype: A single base separates this from a much larger clone, so it may be a read error. V and J are TRBV27 and TRBJ1-1, with a weak D call TRBD1 (5 bases). Germline V gene sequence: CDR1 MNHEY, CDR2 SMNVEV (reference sequence). V lost 2 bases and J lost 1, with 11 bases in between. The CDR3 is 15 amino acids. As DNA, the CDR3 is TGTGCCAGCAGTTTAATGGGGAGGGGGAACACTGAAGCTTTCTTT. Translated: CASSLMGRGNTEAFF.

The chain employs TRBV6-5 and TRBJ2-7, with a tentative D call TRBD1 (7 bases). V was cut by 6 bases and J by 3 bases, with 15 bases left in between. CDR3 length: 14 amino acids. CDR1 and CDR2 from the germline V gene are MNHEY and SVGAGI. As DNA, the CDR3 is TGTGCCAGCAGCACGCGGGACAGACTCTACGAGCAGTACTTC. It translates to CASSTRDRLYEQYF.

This clonotype was observed a few times. The rearrangement uses TRBV28 and TRBJ2-2; TRBD1 or TRBD2 may be the D gene (5 bases each). Trimming stripped 3 bases from V and 6 bases from J, with 14 bases between. Looked up from germline, CDR1 is MDHEN and CDR2 is SYDVKM. The CDR3 loop spans 15 amino acids. The CDR3 reads CASSLVGDLPGELFF. CDR3 DNA: TGTGCCAGCAGTTTGGTGGGGGACCTACCCGGGGAGCTGTTTTTT.